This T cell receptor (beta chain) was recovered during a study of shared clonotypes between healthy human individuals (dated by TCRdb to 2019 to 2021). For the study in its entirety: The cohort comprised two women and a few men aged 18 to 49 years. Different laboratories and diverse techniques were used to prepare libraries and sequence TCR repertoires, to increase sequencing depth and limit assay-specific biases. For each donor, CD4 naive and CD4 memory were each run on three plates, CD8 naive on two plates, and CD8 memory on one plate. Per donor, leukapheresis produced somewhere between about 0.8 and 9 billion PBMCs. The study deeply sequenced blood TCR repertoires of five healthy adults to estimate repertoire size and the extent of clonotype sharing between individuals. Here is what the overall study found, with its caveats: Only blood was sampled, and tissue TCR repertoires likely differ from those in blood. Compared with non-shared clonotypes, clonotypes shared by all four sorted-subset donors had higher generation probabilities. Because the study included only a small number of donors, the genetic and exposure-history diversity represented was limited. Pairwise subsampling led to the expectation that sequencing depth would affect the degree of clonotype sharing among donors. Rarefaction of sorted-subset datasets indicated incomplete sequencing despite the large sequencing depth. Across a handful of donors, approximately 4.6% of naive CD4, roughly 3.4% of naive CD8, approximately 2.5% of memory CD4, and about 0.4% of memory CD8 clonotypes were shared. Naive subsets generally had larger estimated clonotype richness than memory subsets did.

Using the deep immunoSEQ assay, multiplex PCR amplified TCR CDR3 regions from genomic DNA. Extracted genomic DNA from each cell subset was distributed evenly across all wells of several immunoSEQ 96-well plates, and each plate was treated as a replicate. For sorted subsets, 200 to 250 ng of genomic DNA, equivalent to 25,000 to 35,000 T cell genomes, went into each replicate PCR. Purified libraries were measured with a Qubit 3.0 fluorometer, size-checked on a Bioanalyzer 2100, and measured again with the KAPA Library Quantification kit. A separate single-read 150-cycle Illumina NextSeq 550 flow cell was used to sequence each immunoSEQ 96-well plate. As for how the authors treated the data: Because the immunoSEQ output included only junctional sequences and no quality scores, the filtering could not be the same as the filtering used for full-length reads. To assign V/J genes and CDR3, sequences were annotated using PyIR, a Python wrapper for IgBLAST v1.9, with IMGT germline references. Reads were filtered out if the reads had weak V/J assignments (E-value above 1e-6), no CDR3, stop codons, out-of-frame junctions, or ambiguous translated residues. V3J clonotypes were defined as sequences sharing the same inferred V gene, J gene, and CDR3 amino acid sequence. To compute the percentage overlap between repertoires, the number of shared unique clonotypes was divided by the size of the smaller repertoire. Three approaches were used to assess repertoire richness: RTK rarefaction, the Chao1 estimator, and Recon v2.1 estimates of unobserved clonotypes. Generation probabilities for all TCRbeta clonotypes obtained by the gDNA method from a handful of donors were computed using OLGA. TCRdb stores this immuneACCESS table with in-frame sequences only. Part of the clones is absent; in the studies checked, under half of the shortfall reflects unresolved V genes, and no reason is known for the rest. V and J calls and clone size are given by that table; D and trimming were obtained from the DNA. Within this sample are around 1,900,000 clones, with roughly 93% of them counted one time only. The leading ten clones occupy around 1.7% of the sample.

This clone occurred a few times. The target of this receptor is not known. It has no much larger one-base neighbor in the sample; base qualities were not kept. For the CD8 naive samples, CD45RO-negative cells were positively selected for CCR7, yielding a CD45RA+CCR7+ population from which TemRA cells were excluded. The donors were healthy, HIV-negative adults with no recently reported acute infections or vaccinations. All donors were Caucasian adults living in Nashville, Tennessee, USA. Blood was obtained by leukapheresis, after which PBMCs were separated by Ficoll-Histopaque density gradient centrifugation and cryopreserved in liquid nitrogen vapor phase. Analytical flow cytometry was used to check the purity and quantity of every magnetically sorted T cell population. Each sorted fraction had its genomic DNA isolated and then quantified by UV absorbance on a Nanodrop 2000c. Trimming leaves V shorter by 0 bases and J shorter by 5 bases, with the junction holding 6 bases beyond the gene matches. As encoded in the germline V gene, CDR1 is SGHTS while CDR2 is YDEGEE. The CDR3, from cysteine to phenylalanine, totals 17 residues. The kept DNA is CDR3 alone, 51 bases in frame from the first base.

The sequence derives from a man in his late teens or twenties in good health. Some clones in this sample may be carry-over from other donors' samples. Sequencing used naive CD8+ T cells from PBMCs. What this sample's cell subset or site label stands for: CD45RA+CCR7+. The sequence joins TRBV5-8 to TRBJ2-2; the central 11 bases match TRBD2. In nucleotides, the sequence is TGTGCCAGCAGCTTGGCCCTAGCGGGAGGCGTTACCGGGGAGCTGTTTTTT. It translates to CASSLALAGGVTGELFF.